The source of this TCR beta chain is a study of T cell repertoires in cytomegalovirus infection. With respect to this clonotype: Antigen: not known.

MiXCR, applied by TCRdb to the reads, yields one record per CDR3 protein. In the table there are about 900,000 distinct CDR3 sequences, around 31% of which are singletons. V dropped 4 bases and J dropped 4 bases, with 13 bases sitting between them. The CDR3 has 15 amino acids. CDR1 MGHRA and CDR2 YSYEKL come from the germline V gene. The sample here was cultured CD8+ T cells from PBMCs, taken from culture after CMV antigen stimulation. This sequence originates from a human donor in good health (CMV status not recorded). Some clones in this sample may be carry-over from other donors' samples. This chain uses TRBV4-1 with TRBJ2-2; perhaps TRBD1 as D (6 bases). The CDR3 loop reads CASSRGQTGTGELFF. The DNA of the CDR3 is TGCGCCAGCAGCCGGGGACAAACGGGCACCGGGGAGCTGTTTTTT.